The clone carrying this TCR beta chain has ten or more counts. What it recognizes is unknown. Arm-PCR of CDR3 regions and iRepertoire HTBI primers were the basis on which TCR beta libraries were built. TCRdb called the multiplex PCR reads again in MiXCR, with one record for every CDR3 protein. The table has about 500,000 distinct CDR3 sequences, more than 10% seen once; the top ten hold 7.5% to 9%. This entry belongs to a study of regulatory T cells in long-lasting Graves disease. Whole-study results and caveats: TRBV28, TRBJ1-2 and TRBJ2-5 emerged as the favored segments in persistent disease. Tissue studied was limited to peripheral blood, excluding thyroid tissue.

Germline V CDR1 and CDR2: KGHSH, LQKENI. The CDR3 is made up of 15 amino acids. V lost 0 bases, J lost 3 bases, and 4 bases stayed unmatched. Time point: newly diagnosed GD, antithyroid drugs for less than 3 months. Preparation of the TCR library used RNA extracted from PBMCs. A peripheral blood sample, 7 to 9 milliliters in volume, was drawn into EDTA tubes. These data also featured in a second study, about T cells in Graves' hyperthyroidism and ophthalmopathy. This second study notes: Ophthalmopathy onset followed model prediction by a median about 6.9 months.

V is TRBV18 and J is TRBJ2-5; 7 bases fit TRBD2. This receptor was taken from a woman under 40 with Graves disease. Here the sequenced sample was peripheral blood mononuclear cells (PBMCs), taken at new diagnosis, from a patient treated with antithyroid drugs. In DNA form, the CDR3 reads TGTGCCAGCTCACCACCGGGAGGGACCAAAGAGACCCAGTACTTC. Protein sequence: CASSPPGGTKETQYF.